The 20 T cell receptor beta chains listed next were all sequenced from one sample in a study of shared T cell receptors in the human thymus. Profiling relied on immunoSEQ multiplex PCR, and the TCRdb table lists in-frame clones only, not all of them. This sample has hundreds of thousands of clones, with approximately 85% found just once. This sample was shared with a second study, whose subject was human thymus T cells.

Sequencing was done on a sample of thymocytes. All receptors derive from a girl under three years old with a congenital heart defect.

The chain links TRBV7-3 to TRBJ1-4; 7 nucleotides agree with TRBD1. CDR3 size: 20 residues. From germline, CDR1 is SGHTA and CDR2 FQGTGA. With 2 bases clipped from V and 5 bases from J, the junction kept 20 bases outside the gene matches. In DNA form, the CDR3 reads TGTGCCAGCAGCTTACATCAACCACCTTTTTCCTTGACAGGGAATGAAAAACTGTTTTTT. It yields the protein CASSLHQPPFSLTGNEKLFF.

CDR3 sequence (DNA): TGTGCCAGCAGCTGGGACAGAGATACGCAGTATTTT. It codes for CASSWDRDTQYF. The chain recombines TRBV27 with TRBJ2-3; 7 bases fit TRBD1. CDR3 size: 12 residues. Germline CDR1 reads MNHEY; CDR2 reads SMNVEV (reference sequence). Unmatched junction bases numbered 2, after V lost 6 bases and J lost 5 bases.

This clone was seen just once. This chain uses TRBV13 with TRBJ1-6; TRBD1 matches at 8 bases. The CDR3 is 18 amino acids. Trimming at V came to 4 bases and at J to 7 bases, leaving 15 bases not matched to a gene. Germline assignment: CDR1 PRHDT and CDR2 FYEKMQ (reference sequence). The CDR3 nucleotides read TGTGCCAGCAGCTCTGTCCCCAGGGGGCGTTCGAGGAATTCACCCCTCCACTTT. Its protein product is CASSSVPRGRSRNSPLHF.

The chain recombines TRBV5-6 with TRBJ2-3, with D possibly TRBD1 on 5 matching bases. CDR1 is SGHDT, CDR2 YYEEEE, per germline. This CDR3 has 18 residues. Trimming shortened V by 0 bases and J by 1 base, and 18 bases separated the two germline ends. The CDR3, as DNA: TGTGCCAGCAGCTTGGAGGGGATTAGGGAAGATTGCACAGATACGCAGTATTTT. Translated, it gives CASSLEGIREDCTDTQYF.

The rearrangement uses TRBV15 and TRBJ1-5; 9 positions match TRBD1. J was trimmed by 5 bases and V by 3 bases; bases with no gene match: 2. This CDR3 comprises 14 residues. Germline V gives CDR1 LNHNV, CDR2 YYDKDF (reference sequence). CDR3 sequence: CATSRDRGHQPQHF. For the CDR3, the DNA is TGTGCCACCAGCAGGGACAGGGGACATCAGCCCCAGCATTTT.

The gene calls are TRBV15 and TRBJ1-4; D gene ambiguous. V was cut by 5 bases and J by 5 bases, with 18 bases left in between. CDR1 is LNHNV, CDR2 YYDKDF, per germline (reference sequence). This CDR3 contains 16 residues. CDR3 amino acids: CATSRGRSGPNEKLFF. CDR3 DNA sequence: TGTGCCACCAGCCGTGGACGGAGCGGCCCCAATGAAAAACTGTTTTTT.

The CDR3 bases are TGTGCCTGGAAACAGGCCACTGAAGCTTTCTTT. Translated, it gives CAWKQATEAFF. The J gene is TRBJ1-1, the V gene TRBV30; possibly TRBD1 for D (5 bases). Germline values: CDR1 GTSNPN, CDR2 SVGIG (reference sequence). Trimming shortened V by 4 bases and J by 4 bases, and 7 bases separated the two germline ends. The CDR3 has 11 amino acids. The full variable domain, completed using reference TRBV30 and TRBJ1-1, is SQTIHQWPATLVQPVGSPLSLECTVEGTSNPNLYWYRQAAGRGLQLLFYSVGIGQISSEVPQNLSASRPQDRQFILSSKKLLLSDSGFYLCAWKQATEAFFGQGTRLTVV.

V and J are TRBV5-1 and TRBJ2-2; 9 nucleotides agree with TRBD1. V was clipped by 6 bases and J by 5 bases; unmatched bases: 8. This CDR3 comprises 15 residues. The germline V gene encodes CDR1 SGHRS and CDR2 YFSETQ. The CDR3 DNA sequence: TGCGCCAGCAAAACCGGGACAGGGCGAACCGGGGAGCTGTTTTTT. This codes for CASKTGTGRTGELFF.

In regard to this clone: One end of the junction varies from germline; a read error may be responsible. The chain joins TRBV7-7 to TRBJ2-6, with TRBD1 as a possible D gene (6 bases). CDR1 is SSHAT and CDR2 is FNYEAQ in the germline V gene (reference sequence). The CDR3 runs to 17 residues. CDR3 residues: CASSLTGRLSGANVLTF. In DNA form, the CDR3 reads TGTGCTAGCAGCCTGACAGGCCGCCTCTCTGGGGCCAACGTCCTGACTTTC.

The chain couples TRBV28 to TRBJ1-1; 9 bases are a match to TRBD1. Germline loops: CDR1 MDHEN, CDR2 SYDVKM. The CDR3 has 15 residues. J lost 3 bases, V lost 4 bases, and 6 bases had no gene match. The CDR3 DNA sequence: TGTGCCAGCAGTTCCACAGGGGGCGAGGACACTGAAGCTTTCTTT. Encoded protein: CASSSTGGEDTEAFF.

The rearrangement links TRBV6-1 to TRBJ2-5; unclear D gene. From germline, CDR1 is MNHNS and CDR2 SASEGT. Trimming removed 10 bases at V and 5 bases at J, with 11 bases between. The CDR3 sequence is 11 residues long. This chain's CDR3 is CATCFRETQYF. The CDR3 bases are TGTGCCACCTGTTTTCGGGAGACCCAGTACTTC.

Written as DNA, the CDR3 is TGTGCCAGCAGTTTGACGAAAGACAGAGACACAGATACGCAGTATTTT. It specifies CASSLTKDRDTDTQYF. V usage is TRBV28 and J usage is TRBJ2-3, with D perhaps matching TRBD1 (5 bases). V was clipped by 3 bases and J by 2 bases, with 15 bases between them. Germline CDR1 is MDHEN and CDR2 is SYDVKM. This CDR3 is built from 16 residues.

This chain uses TRBV6-5 with TRBJ1-2; D might be TRBD1 (6 bases). V lost 2 bases, J lost 1 base, and 8 bases lay in between. Germline V gives CDR1 MNHEY, CDR2 SVGAGI. CDR3 length: 14 amino acids. CDR3 coding DNA: TGTGCCAGCAGTTACCGGACAGTTAACTATGGCTACACCTTC. Amino acid sequence: CASSYRTVNYGYTF.

The chain employs TRBV7-3 and TRBJ2-3; TRBD2 matches at 11 bases. V lost 5 bases to trimming and J lost 2 bases; unmatched junction nucleotides: 9. CDR3 length: 17 amino acids. CDR1 is SGHTA, CDR2 FQGTGA, per germline. CDR3 protein: CASSRNRLAGLTDTQYF. Here the CDR3 DNA reads TGTGCCAGCAGCCGCAATAGACTAGCGGGACTCACAGATACGCAGTATTTT.

The V and J genes are TRBV27 and TRBJ1-1; D remains unclear. V dropped 7 bases and J dropped 4 bases, with 7 bases sitting between them. CDR1 is MNHEY, CDR2 SMNVEV, per germline (reference sequence). The CDR3 totals 11 residues. The CDR3 region is CASTRGTEAFF. CDR3 in DNA: TGTGCCAGCACACGAGGCACTGAAGCTTTCTTT.

The chain carries TRBV5-1 and TRBJ2-7; D possibly corresponds to TRBD1 (6 bases). V was trimmed by 2 bases and J by 5 bases, leaving 11 bases between them. The CDR3 length is 13 residues. CDR1 and CDR2 from the germline V gene are SGHRS and YFSETQ. As DNA, the CDR3 is TGCGCCAGCAGCTTTACAGGGATCCACGAGCAGTACTTC. This gives the protein CASSFTGIHEQYF. The full variable domain, its missing parts supplied by reference TRBV5-1 and TRBJ2-7, is KAGVTQTPRYLIKTRGQQVTLSCSPISGHRSVSWYQQTPGQGLQFLFEYFSETQRNKGNFPGRFSGRQFSNSRSEMNVSTLELGDSALYLCASSFTGIHEQYFGPGTRLTVT.

J is TRBJ2-3 and V is TRBV5-1; 10 positions agree with TRBD2. The trim removed 6 bases at V and 6 bases at J, leaving 13 bases unmatched. The CDR3 sequence is 16 residues long. The V gene's germline CDR1 is SGHRS and CDR2 YFSETQ. CDR3 residues: CASKPEASGGTDTQYF. Written as DNA, the CDR3 is TGCGCCAGCAAGCCCGAGGCTAGCGGGGGTACGGATACGCAGTATTTT. The variable domain in full, with the rest retrieved from reference TRBV5-1 and TRBJ2-3, is KAGVTQTPRYLIKTRGQQVTLSCSPISGHRSVSWYQQTPGQGLQFLFEYFSETQRNKGNFPGRFSGRQFSNSRSEMNVSTLELGDSALYLCASKPEASGGTDTQYFGPGTRLTVL.

The genes are TRBV5-1 and TRBJ2-1, with TRBD2 matching over 7 bases. The CDR3 spans 17 residues. Looked up from germline, CDR1 is SGHRS and CDR2 is YFSETQ. V gave up 0 bases and J gave up 0 bases; unmatched junction bases: 6. The CDR3 region has the DNA TGCGCCAGCAGCTTGGTGGGGACTAAAAGCTCCTACAATGAGCAGTTCTTC. This encodes CASSLVGTKSSYNEQFF.

This chain joins TRBV28 and TRBJ1-2, with 7 bases identical to TRBD1. The CDR3 has 11 residues. From germline, CDR1 is MDHEN and CDR2 SYDVKM. The junction had 4 bases not matched to a gene; V was cut back by 6 bases and J by 9 bases. The CDR3 nucleotides read TGTGCCAGCAGCGGGACAGCCCGCTACACCTTC. This sequence encodes CASSGTARYTF.

This rearrangement joins TRBV5-1 to TRBJ2-7; 7 bases map to TRBD2. The V gene's germline CDR1 is SGHRS and CDR2 YFSETQ. V lost 4 bases and J lost 7; bases outside the gene matches: 11. The CDR3 sequence is 14 residues long. The DNA of the CDR3 is TGCGCCAGCAGCGCACGTACTCAGGGAGGGGAGCAGTACTTC. This encodes CASSARTQGGEQYF.